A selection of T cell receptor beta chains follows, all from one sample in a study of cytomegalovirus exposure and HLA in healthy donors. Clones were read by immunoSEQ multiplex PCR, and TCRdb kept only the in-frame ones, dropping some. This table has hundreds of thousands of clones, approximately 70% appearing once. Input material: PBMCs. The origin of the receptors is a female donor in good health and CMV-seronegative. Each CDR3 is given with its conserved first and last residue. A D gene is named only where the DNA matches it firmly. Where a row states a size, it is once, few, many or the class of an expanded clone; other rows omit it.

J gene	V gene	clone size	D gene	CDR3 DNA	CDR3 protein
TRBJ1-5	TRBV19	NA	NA	TGTGCCAGTAGTATAGGACAGTTCAATCAGCCCCAGCATTTT	CASSIGQFNQPQHF
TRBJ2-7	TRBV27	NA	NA	TGTGCCAGCAGTATCGTAGGGGAAGGCGAGCAGTACTTC	CASSIVGEGEQYF
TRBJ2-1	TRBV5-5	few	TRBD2	TGTGCCAGCAGCTTGGGAGGACTAGCGGGAGGTAATGAGCAGTTCTTC	CASSLGGLAGGNEQFF
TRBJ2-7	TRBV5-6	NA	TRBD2	TGTGCCAGCAGCTTACTAGCGGGAGGGTACTACGAGCAGTACTTC	CASSLLAGGYYEQYF
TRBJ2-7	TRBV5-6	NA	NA	TGTGCCAGCAGCCTACCAGGCTACGAGCAGTACTTC	CASSLPGYEQYF
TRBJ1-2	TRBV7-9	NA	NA	TGTTCCAGCGTAGACACCCGCTATGGCTACACCTTC	CSSVDTRYGYTF
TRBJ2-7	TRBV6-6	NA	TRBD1	TGTGCCAGCAGTCCGGACAGGGGCTCCTACGAGCAGTACTTC	CASSPDRGSYEQYF
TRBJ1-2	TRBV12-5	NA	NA	TGTGCTAGTGGTTCTGGGACACCGTTAGCTAACTATGGCTACACCTTC	CASGSGTPLANYGYTF
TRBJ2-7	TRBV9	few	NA	TGTGCCAGCAGCGCCTCGTACGAGCAGTACTTC	CASSASYEQYF
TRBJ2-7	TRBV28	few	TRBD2	TGTGCCAGCAGTCGACTAGCGGGAGGCCGGGGAATCGCCTACGAGCAGTACTTC	CASSRLAGGRGIAYEQYF
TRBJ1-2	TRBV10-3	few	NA	TGTGCCATCAGTGAGACAGGCGCTAACTATGGCTACACCTTC	CAISETGANYGYTF
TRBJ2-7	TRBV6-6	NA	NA	TGTGCCAGCAGTTACGCCGACAGGCTACCCTACGAGCAGTACTTC	CASSYADRLPYEQYF
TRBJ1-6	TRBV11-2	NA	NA	TGTGCCAGCAGCCCTCTAGCAGTGTTTGATTCACCCCTCCACTTT	CASSPLAVFDSPLHF
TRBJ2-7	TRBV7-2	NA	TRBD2	TGTGCCAGCAGCGCCGGGACTAGCGGGAGCTTTGAGCAGTACTTC	CASSAGTSGSFEQYF
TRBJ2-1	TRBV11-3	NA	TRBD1	TGTGCCAGCAGCTTAGTGGGGACAGGGAAATACAATGAGCAGTTCTTC	CASSLVGTGKYNEQFF
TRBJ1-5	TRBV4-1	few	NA	TGCGCCAGCAGCCAAGATCCCGATCAGCCCCAGCATTTT	CASSQDPDQPQHF
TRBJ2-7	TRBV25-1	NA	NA	TGTGCCAGCAGTGAATTGAAGGGGGAAAAGCAGTACTTC	CASSELKGEKQYF
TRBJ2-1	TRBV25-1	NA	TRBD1	TGTGCCAGCAGTGAAGGGGACAGCTCCTACAATGAGCAGTTCTTC	CASSEGDSSYNEQFF
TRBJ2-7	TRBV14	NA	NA	TGTGCCAGCAGCCCGGGACTGAACATCTACGAGCAGTACTTC	CASSPGLNIYEQYF
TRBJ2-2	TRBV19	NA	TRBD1	TGTGCCAGTAGCACATCAGGGGGACACACCGGGGAGCTGTTTTTT	CASSTSGGHTGELFF
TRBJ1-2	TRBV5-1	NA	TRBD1	TGCGCCAGCAGCTTGCCGGGACAGCTTTATGGCTACACCTTC	CASSLPGQLYGYTF
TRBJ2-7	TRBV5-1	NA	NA	TGCGCCAGCAGCTTTGCGGGGACCACCTACGAGCAGTACTTC	CASSFAGTTYEQYF
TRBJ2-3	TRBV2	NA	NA	TGTGCCAGCGGGCTAGCAAGAGATACGCAGTATTTT	CASGLARDTQYF
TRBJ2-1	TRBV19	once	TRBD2	TGTGCCAGTAGTCAAGGACTAGCGGGAGCATCAATGGTGCTGTTCTTC	CASSQGLAGASMVLFF
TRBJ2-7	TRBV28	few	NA	TGTGCCAGCTGGTCTGGGAAAGGGGATGAATCCTACGAGCAGTACTTC	CASWSGKGDESYEQYF
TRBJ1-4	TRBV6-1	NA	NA	TGTGCCAGCAGTGCCTCCTCTAGGGAGGGCTCTGGTGAAAAACTGTTTTTT	CASSASSREGSGEKLFF
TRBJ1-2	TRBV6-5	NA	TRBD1	TGTGCCAGCAGCCAGGGGGCGCGGAATGGCTACACCTTC	CASSQGARNGYTF
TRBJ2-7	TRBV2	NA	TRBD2	TGTGCCAGCAACATAGCGGGAGAATACGAGCAGTACTTC	CASNIAGEYEQYF
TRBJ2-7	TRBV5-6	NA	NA	TGTGCCAGCAGCTTGGACAGGTCCCGCGAGCAGTACTTC	CASSLDRSREQYF
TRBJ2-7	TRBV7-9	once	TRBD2	TGTGCCAGCAGTCGGACTAGCGGGACTCAGGCCTACGAGCAGTACTTC	CASSRTSGTQAYEQYF
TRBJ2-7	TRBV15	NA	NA	TGTGCCACCAGCAGAGTGACCAGGGGAGTGGGGGAGCAGTACTTC	CATSRVTRGVGEQYF
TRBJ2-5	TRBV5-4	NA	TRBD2	TGTGCCAGCAGCCTCGGACTAGCGGGAGGAGAGGAGACCCAGTACTTC	CASSLGLAGGEETQYF
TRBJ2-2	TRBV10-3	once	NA	TGTGCCATAGCCGTTGGAAGGGGGACTAACACCAGGGAGCTGTTTTTT	CAIAVGRGTNTRELFF
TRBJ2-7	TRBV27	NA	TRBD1	TGTGCCAGCAGCTTGACCGGGACAGGGGGCTACGAGCAGTACTTC	CASSLTGTGGYEQYF
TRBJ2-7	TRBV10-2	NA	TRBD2	TGCGCCAGCAAGACCATTGGACTAGCGGGTCCCTACGAGCAGTACTTC	CASKTIGLAGPYEQYF
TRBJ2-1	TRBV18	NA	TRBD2	TGTGCCAGCTCATCATGGACTAGCGGGAGCTCCTACAATGAGCAGTTCTTC	CASSSWTSGSSYNEQFF
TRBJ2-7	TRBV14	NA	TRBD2	TGTGCCAGCAGCCAAGGGACTAGTGGGAACTACGAGCAGTACTTC	CASSQGTSGNYEQYF
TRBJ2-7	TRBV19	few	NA	TGTGCCAGTAGTATTATGGGACAAGACTACGAGCAGTACTTC	CASSIMGQDYEQYF
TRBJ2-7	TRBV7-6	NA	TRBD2	TGTGCCAGCAGCCTCACGACCGGGACTAGAGGCTACGAGCAGTACTTC	CASSLTTGTRGYEQYF
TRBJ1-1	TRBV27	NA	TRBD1	TGTGCCAGCAGTCTAACGACAGGGGAATACACTGAAGCTTTCTTT	CASSLTTGEYTEAFF
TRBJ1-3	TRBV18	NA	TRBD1	TGTGCCAGCTCTCTTTCGACAGGGCCCTACTCTGGAAACACCATATATTTT	CASSLSTGPYSGNTIYF
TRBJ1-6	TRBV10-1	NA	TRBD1	TGCGCCAGCAGCGGGACAGGGGTTGTCTATAATTCACCCCTCCACTTT	CASSGTGVVYNSPLHF
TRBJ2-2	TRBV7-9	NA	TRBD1	TGTGCCAGCAGCTTTGAGGGGGCGACAGGAGACCACACCGGGGAGCTGTTTTTT	CASSFEGATGDHTGELFF
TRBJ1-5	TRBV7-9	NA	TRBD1	TGTGCCAGCAGCTCCGACAGGGTTAATCAGCCCCAGCATTTT	CASSSDRVNQPQHF
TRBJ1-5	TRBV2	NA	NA	TGTGCCAGCAGTGTAGAGAGTCCCTCCGGTAGCAATCAGCCCCAGCATTTT	CASSVESPSGSNQPQHF